This TCR beta chain is drawn from a study of radiation and T cells in renal cell carcinoma. Measured with immunoSEQ multiplex PCR; TCRdb has only the in-frame clones, and not every one. The sample has about 59,000 clones, 65% to 85% seen once; the top ten hold less than 7.5%. Time point: baseline pretreatment blood. Treatment: 15 Gy SBRT to primary tumor, nephrectomy 4 weeks later. This renal cell carcinoma was of the clear cell type. Trimming took 0 bases from V and 2 from J, leaving 10 bases between them. The CDR3 covers 15 residues. Germline values: CDR1 LGHNA, CDR2 YNFKEQ. The clonotype originates from a man aged 60 to 75 with renal cell carcinoma. The chain has TRBV4-2 and TRBJ1-1; unclear D gene. This specimen consisted of blood, obtained from a patient whose treatment included radiotherapy and nephrectomy. The CDR3 sequence: CASSQDGGFNTEAFF. The DNA for the CDR3 is TGTGCCAGCAGCCAAGATGGAGGGTTTAACACTGAAGCTTTCTTT.